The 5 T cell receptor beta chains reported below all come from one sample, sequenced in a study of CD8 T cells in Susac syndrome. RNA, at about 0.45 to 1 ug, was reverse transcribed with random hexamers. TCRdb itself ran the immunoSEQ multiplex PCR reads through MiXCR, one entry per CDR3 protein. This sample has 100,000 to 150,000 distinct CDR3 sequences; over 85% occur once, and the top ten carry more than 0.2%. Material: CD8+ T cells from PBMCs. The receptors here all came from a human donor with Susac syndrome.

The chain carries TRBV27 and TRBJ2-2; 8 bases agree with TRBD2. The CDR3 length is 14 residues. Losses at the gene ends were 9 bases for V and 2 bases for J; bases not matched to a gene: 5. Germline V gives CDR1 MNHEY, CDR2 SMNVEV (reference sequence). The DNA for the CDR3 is TGTGCCAGTTCCGGGACTAGTAACACCGGGGAGCTGTTTTTT. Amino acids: CASSGTSNTGELFF.

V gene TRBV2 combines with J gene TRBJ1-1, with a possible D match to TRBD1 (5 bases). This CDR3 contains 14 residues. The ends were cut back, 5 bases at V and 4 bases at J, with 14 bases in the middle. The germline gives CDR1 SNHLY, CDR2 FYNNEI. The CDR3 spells CASSSHQGSTEAFF. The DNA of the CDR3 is TGTGCCAGCAGTTCCCACCAGGGTTCCACTGAAGCTTTCTTT.

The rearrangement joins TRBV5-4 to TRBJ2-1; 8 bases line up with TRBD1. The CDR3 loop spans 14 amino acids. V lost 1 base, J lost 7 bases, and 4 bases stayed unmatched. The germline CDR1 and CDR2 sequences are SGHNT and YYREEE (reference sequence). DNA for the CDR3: TGTGCCAGCAGCTTGTCGGGGACAGGTAATGAGCAGTTCTTC. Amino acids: CASSLSGTGNEQFF.

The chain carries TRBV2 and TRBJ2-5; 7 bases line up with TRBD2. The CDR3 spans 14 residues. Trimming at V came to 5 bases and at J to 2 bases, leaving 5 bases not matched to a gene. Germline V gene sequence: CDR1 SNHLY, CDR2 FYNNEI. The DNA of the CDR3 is TGTGCCAGCAGTCCCTGGGGGGGACAAGAGACCCAGTACTTC. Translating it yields CASSPWGGQETQYF.

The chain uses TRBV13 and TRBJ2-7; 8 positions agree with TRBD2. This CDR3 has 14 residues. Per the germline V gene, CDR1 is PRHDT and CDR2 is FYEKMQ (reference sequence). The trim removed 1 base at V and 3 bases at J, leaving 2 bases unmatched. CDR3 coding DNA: TGTGCCAGCAGCTTAGAGCGGGAGAGCTACGAGCAGTACTTC. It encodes CASSLERESYEQYF. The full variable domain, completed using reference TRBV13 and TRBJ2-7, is AAGVIQSPRHLIKEKRETATLKCYPIPRHDTVYWYQQGPGQDPQFLISFYEKMQSDKGSIPDRFSAQQFSDYHSELNMSSLELGDSALYFCASSLERESYEQYFGPGTRLTVT.